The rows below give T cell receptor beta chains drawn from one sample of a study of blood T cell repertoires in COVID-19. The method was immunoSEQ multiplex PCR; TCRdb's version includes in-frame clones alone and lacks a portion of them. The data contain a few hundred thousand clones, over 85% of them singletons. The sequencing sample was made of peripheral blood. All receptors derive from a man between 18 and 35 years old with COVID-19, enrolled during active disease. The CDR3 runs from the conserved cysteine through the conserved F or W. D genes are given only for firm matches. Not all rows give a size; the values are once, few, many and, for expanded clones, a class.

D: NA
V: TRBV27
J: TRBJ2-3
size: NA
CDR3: CASSLRGRGSTDTQYF
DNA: TGTGCCAGCAGTTTACGTGGGAGGGGGAGCACAGATACGCAGTATTTT

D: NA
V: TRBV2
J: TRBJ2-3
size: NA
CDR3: CASSGRVAYTDTQYF
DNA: TGTGCCAGCAGTGGGAGGGTAGCTTATACAGATACGCAGTATTTT

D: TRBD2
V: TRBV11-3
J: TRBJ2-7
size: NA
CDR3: CASSLRGEGHEQYF
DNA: TGTGCCAGCAGCTTACGGGGGGAGGGACACGAGCAGTACTTC

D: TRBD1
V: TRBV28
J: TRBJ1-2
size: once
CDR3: CASSLGQVLNGYTF
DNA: TGTGCCAGCAGTTTGGGACAGGTCCTCAATGGCTACACCTTC

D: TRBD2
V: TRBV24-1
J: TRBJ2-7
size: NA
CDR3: CATSDGTSGSYHEQYF
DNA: TGTGCCACCAGTGACGGGACTAGCGGGAGTTACCACGAGCAGTACTTC

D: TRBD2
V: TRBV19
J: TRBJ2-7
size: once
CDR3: CASSWGSGRYYEQYF
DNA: TGTGCCAGTAGTTGGGGGAGCGGGAGGTACTACGAGCAGTACTTC

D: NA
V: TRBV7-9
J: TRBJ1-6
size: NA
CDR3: CASSPVHYNSPLHF
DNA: TGTGCCAGCAGCCCAGTCCACTATAATTCACCCCTCCACTTT

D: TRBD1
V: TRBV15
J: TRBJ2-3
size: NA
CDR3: CATSRDGTGYTDTQYF
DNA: TGTGCCACCAGCAGAGATGGGACAGGGTACACAGATACGCAGTATTTT

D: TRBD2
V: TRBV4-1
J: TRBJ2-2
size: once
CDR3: CASSQDVRGGSGELFF
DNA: TGCGCCAGCAGCCAAGATGTGCGGGGGGGCAGCGGGGAGCTGTTTTTT

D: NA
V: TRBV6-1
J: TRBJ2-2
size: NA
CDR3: CASSEADSVTGELFF
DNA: TGTGCCAGCAGTGAAGCCGATAGTGTCACCGGGGAGCTGTTTTTT

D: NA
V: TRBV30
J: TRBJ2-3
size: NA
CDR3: CAWIFRNTQYF
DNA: TGTGCCTGGATTTTCAGAAATACGCAGTATTTT

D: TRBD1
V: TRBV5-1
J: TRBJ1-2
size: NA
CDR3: CASSRIGTGTEGYTF
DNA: TGCGCCAGCAGCAGAATTGGGACAGGGACAGAAGGCTACACCTTC

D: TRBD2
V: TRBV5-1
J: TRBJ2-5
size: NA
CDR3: CASRLTSGLTLQETQYF
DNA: TGCGCCAGCAGGTTGACTAGCGGGCTAACCTTACAAGAGACCCAGTACTTC

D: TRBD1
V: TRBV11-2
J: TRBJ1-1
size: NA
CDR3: CASSLSSGQGETEAFF
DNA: TGTGCCAGCAGCTTATCATCCGGACAGGGGGAAACTGAAGCTTTCTTT

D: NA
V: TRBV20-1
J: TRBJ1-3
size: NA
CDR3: CSASYGNTIYF
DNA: TGCAGTGCTAGTTATGGAAACACCATATATTTT

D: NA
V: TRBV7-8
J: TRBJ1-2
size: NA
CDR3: CASSLLSTGFGYTF
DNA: TGTGCCAGCAGCTTACTCTCTACAGGGTTTGGCTACACCTTC

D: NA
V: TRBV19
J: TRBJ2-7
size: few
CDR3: CASSAGTTYEQYF
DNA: TGTGCCAGTAGTGCCGGGACAACCTACGAGCAGTACTTC

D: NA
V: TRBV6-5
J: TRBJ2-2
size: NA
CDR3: CASRSPGELFF
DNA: TGTGCCAGCAGGAGCCCCGGGGAGCTGTTTTTT

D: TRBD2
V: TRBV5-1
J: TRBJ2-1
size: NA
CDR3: CASSPRLAGTYNEQFF
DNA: TGCGCCAGCAGCCCGAGACTAGCGGGAACGTACAATGAGCAGTTCTTC

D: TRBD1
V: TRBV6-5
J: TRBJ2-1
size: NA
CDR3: CASRIGTGRANEQFF
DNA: TGTGCCAGCAGAATAGGGACAGGGCGGGCCAATGAGCAGTTCTTC

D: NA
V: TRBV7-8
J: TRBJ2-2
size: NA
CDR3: CASSLRTSPGELFF
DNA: TGTGCCAGCAGCTTAAGGACAAGCCCTGGGGAGCTGTTTTTT

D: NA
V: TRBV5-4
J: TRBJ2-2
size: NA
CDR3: CASSLVGQSFGELFF
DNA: TGTGCCAGCAGCTTGGTGGGACAATCATTCGGGGAGCTGTTTTTT

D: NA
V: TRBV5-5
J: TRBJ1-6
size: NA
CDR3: CASTDVDFYNSPLHF
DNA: TGTGCCAGCACCGATGTAGACTTCTATAATTCACCCCTCCACTTT

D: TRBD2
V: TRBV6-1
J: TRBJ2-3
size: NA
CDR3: CASSDQTSGRTDTQYF
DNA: TGTGCCAGCAGTGACCAGACTAGCGGGAGGACAGATACGCAGTATTTT

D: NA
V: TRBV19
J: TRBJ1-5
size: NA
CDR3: CASSIADGHNQPQHF
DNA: TGTGCCAGTAGTATAGCGGACGGACACAATCAGCCCCAGCATTTT

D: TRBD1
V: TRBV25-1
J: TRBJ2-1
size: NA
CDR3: CASSALGTGKLDEQFF
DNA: TGTGCCAGCAGTGCCCTAGGGACAGGCAAACTGGATGAGCAGTTCTTC

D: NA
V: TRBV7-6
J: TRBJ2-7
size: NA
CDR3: CASSDEGGGLYEQYF
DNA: TGTGCCAGCAGCGACGAAGGGGGGGGCCTGTACGAGCAGTACTTC

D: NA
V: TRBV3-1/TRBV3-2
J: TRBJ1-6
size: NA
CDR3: CASSQAGGGRSPLHF
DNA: TGTGCCAGCAGCCAAGCTGGGGGAGGTAGATCACCCCTCCACTTT

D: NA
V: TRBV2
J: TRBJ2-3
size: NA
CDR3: CASKDRSSRTDTQYF
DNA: TGTGCCAGCAAAGACAGGTCCTCCCGCACAGATACGCAGTATTTT

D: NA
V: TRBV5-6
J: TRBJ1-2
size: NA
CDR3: CASVGREDYGYTF
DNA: TGTGCCAGCGTCGGCAGGGAGGACTATGGCTACACCTTC

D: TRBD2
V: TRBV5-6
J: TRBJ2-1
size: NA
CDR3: CASSFSGGLGNEQFF
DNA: TGTGCCAGCAGCTTTTCGGGGGGACTTGGCAATGAGCAGTTCTTC

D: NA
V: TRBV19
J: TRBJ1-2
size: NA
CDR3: CASSIEAGLGYGYTF
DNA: TGTGCCAGTAGTATAGAGGCGGGCCTGGGCTATGGCTACACCTTC

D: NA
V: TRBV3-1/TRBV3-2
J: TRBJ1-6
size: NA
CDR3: CASSQEYNLSPLHF
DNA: TGTGCCAGCAGCCAAGAATACAACCTCTCACCCCTCCACTTT

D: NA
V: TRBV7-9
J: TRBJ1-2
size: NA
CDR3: CASSFESGYTF
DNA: TGTGCCAGCAGCTTCGAGAGTGGCTACACCTTC

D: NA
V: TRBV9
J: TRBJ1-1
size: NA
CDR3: CASSQGGNTEAFF
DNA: TGTGCCAGCAGCCAAGGAGGGAACACTGAAGCTTTCTTT

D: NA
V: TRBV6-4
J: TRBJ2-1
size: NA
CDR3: CASSERGSSYNEQFF
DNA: TGTGCCAGCAGTGAACGAGGAAGCTCCTACAATGAGCAGTTCTTC

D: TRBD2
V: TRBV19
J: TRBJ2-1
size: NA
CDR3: CATSSGTSPNEQFF
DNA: TGTGCCACCTCAAGCGGGACTAGCCCAAATGAGCAGTTCTTC

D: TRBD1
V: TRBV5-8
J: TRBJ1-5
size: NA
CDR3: CASSSADRVGSNQPQHF
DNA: TGTGCCAGCAGCTCCGCCGACAGGGTTGGGAGCAATCAGCCCCAGCATTTT

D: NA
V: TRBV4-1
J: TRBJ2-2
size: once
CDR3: CASSQAPGGTTGELFF
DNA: TGCGCCAGCAGCCAAGCTCCGGGGGGCACCACCGGGGAGCTGTTTTTT

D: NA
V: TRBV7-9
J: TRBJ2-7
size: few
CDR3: CASSPEGNPYEQYF
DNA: TGTGCCAGCAGTCCCGAGGGTAATCCCTACGAGCAGTACTTC